This passage covers 5 T cell receptor beta chains from one sample sequenced in a study of memory CD4+ T cells and cytomegalovirus serostatus (dated by TCRdb to about 2019). Single viable CD3+CD4+CD8-CD45RO+ cells were sorted as memory CD4+ T cells on a FACSAria II. Libraries were prepared through the immunoSEQ multiplex PCR assay. Not all clones reach the TCRdb copy of this immuneACCESS table, which keeps in-frame sequences only. Checked studies attribute under half of the gap to unresolved V genes and leave the rest unexplained. The sample table holds approximately 56,000 clones, of which around 76% were seen once. The ten most abundant clones make up 0.4% of the sample. Input material: memory CD4+ T cells from blood. Every receptor here comes from an adult in good health and CMV-seronegative.

This chain joins TRBV4-3 and TRBJ2-5; a possible D gene is TRBD2 (7 bases). V was trimmed by 0 bases and J by 5 bases, leaving 13 bases between them. The CDR3 consists of 15 residues. Germline V gene sequence: CDR1 LGHNA, CDR2 YSLEER. DNA of the CDR3: TGCGCCAGCAGCCAAGAGGGGGGGGGCTGGGAGACCCAGTACTTC. Its protein is CASSQEGGGWETQYF.

V usage is TRBV28 and J usage is TRBJ1-6; TRBD1 is a possible D gene (6 bases). V was trimmed by 6 bases and J by 10 bases, leaving 13 bases between them. The CDR3 runs 13 residues. Germline V gene data show CDR1 as MDHEN and CDR2 as SYDVKM. The CDR3 DNA reads as TGTGCCAGCAGGACAGGTTATTTATCACCCCTCCACTTT. Its translation: CASRTGYLSPLHF.

This chain links TRBV7-9 with TRBJ1-1; 10 bases fit TRBD1. There are 17 residues in the CDR3. CDR1 and CDR2 (germline): SEHNR, FQNEAQ (reference sequence). The V and J ends lost 4 bases and 3 bases, in that order; junction bases with no gene match: 11. CDR3 region: CASSSPPRTGGDTEAFF. Written as DNA, the CDR3 is TGTGCCAGCAGCTCTCCACCCCGGACAGGGGGGGACACTGAAGCTTTCTTT.

The CDR3: CASSSRGDTDTQYF. The CDR3 DNA follows: TGTGCCAGTAGTTCCCGGGGAGACACAGATACGCAGTATTTT. This chain uses TRBV19 with TRBJ2-3, with D possibly TRBD2 on 5 matching bases. CDR3 size: 14 residues. CDR1 is LNHDA, CDR2 SQIVND, per germline (reference sequence). The V gene lost 5 bases and the J gene lost 2 bases, with 11 bases spanning the gap.

The rearrangement uses TRBV18 and TRBJ1-5; D unresolved. Per the germline V gene, CDR1 is KGHSH and CDR2 is LQKENI. The CDR3 totals 13 residues. V was clipped by 4 bases and J by 3 bases, with 7 bases between them. CDR3 DNA: TGTGCCAGCTCACGGGCAGACAATCAGCCCCAGCATTTT. Its translation: CASSRADNQPQHF.